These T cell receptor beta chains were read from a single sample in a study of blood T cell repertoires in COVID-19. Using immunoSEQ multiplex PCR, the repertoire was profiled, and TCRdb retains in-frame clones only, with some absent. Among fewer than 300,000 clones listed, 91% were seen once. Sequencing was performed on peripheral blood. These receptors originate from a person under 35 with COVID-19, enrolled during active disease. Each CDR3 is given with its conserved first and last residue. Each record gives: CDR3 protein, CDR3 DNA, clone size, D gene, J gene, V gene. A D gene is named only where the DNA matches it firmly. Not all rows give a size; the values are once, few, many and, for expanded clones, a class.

CASSWDRATDTQYF TGTGCCAGCAGCTGGGACAGGGCCACAGATACGCAGTATTTT . TRBD1 TRBJ2-3 TRBV7-2
CASSLAPGQGNTGELFF TGCGCCAGCAGCTTGGCCCCGGGACAGGGAAACACCGGGGAGCTGTTTTTT . TRBD1 TRBJ2-2 TRBV5-1
CASSWSNTQYF TGTGCCAGCAGTTGGAGCAATACGCAGTATTTT few . TRBJ2-3 TRBV12-3/TRBV12-4
CASSPRGAGDTEAFF TGTGCCAGCTCACCACGGGGAGCAGGGGACACTGAAGCTTTCTTT . . TRBJ1-1 TRBV18
CASSTRLRDYGYTF TGTGCCAGCAGTACGCGACTAAGGGACTATGGCTACACCTTC . . TRBJ1-2 TRBV13
CASSVIAGPYNEQFF TGCGCCAGCAGCGTCATAGCGGGCCCCTACAATGAGCAGTTCTTC . TRBD2 TRBJ2-1 TRBV5-1
CATSDARTGSHEQYF TGTGCCACCAGTGATGCCCGCACAGGGAGCCACGAGCAGTACTTC few . TRBJ2-7 TRBV24-1
CASSGQGELTNTEAFF TGTGCCAGCAGCGGGCAGGGGGAGTTAACGAACACTGAAGCTTTCTTT . TRBD1 TRBJ1-1 TRBV9
CSVRGQHGYTF TGCAGCGTCAGGGGGCAGCATGGCTACACCTTC . TRBD1 TRBJ1-2 TRBV29-1
CASSKEGQGKETQYF TGTGCCAGCAGCAAAGAGGGACAGGGAAAAGAGACCCAGTACTTC . . TRBJ2-5 TRBV21-1
CSASDLLAGEQYF TGCAGTGCTAGTGATCTTCTTGCAGGCGAGCAGTACTTC . . TRBJ2-7 TRBV20-1
CASSSSNTGGKGYTF TGTGCCAGCAGCTCCAGTAATACAGGGGGTAAAGGCTACACCTTC once TRBD1 TRBJ1-2 TRBV7-8
CASSVDRAGYGYTF TGTGCCAGCAGCGTTGACAGGGCGGGTTATGGCTACACCTTC . TRBD1 TRBJ1-2 TRBV5-4